The source of this TCR beta chain is a study of neoadjuvant anti-PD-1 for oral cavity cancer. V was cut by 0 bases and J by 4 bases, with 11 bases left in between. Per germline, CDR1 SGHNT and CDR2 YYREEE (reference sequence). The CDR3 is 16 residues long. PBMC libraries mostly used about 450 ng of input genomic DNA, with six replicates per sample. TCRdb keeps only in-frame clones here, not all; method: immunoSEQ multiplex PCR. This sample has thousands of clones; 76% occur once, and the top ten carry less than 3.5%. No culture or expansion preceded analysis of these blood cells. This sample comprised PBMCs, obtained before nivolumab (anti-PD-1) treatment. The chain has TRBV5-4 and TRBJ2-6; D remains ambiguous. This TCR was sampled from a person between 40 and 85 years old with oral cavity squamous cell carcinoma. CDR3: CASSLDPASGANVLTF. The CDR3 bases are TGTGCCAGCAGCTTGGATCCGGCCTCCGGGGCCAACGTCCTGACTTTC. The full variable domain, rest sourced from reference TRBV5-4 and TRBJ2-6, is ETGVTQSPTHLIKTRGQQVTLRCSSQSGHNTVSWYQQALGQGPQFIFQYYREEENGRGNFPPRFSGLQFPNYSSELNVNALELDDSALYLCASSLDPASGANVLTFGAGSRLTVL.